This T cell receptor beta chain comes out of a study of T cell changes during pregnancy in multiple sclerosis (dated by TCRdb to about 2019). With respect to the entire study: The study examined how the T cell repertoire changed over the course of pregnancy in women with multiple sclerosis.

To prepare the library, the immunoSEQ multiplex PCR assay was applied. In its TCRdb copy, this immuneACCESS table keeps in-frame sequences only and misses some clones. Where compared with another copy, unresolved V genes explain less than half of these, and the others have no known cause. The sample table shows around 44,000 clones, and 85% to 95% are seen once. The ten top clones hold 1.3% of the sample. The CDR3 covers 14 residues, taking in both the cysteine and the phenylalanine. Solely the CDR3 DNA is kept, with 42 bases framed from the first base. Via the germline V gene, CDR1 is MNHEY and CDR2 SVGAGI. Germline trimming: 8 bases from V, 8 bases from J; junction bases outside gene matches: 4. Details on this clone: What this receptor recognizes is not known. Within one base of it there is no much larger clone, and no base qualities were kept.

The chain is encoded by TRBV6-5 joined to TRBJ2-2; 14 central nucleotides agree with TRBD2. Sequencing used peripheral blood. The sequence came from a female donor with multiple sclerosis, enrolled in a pregnancy study. The DNA reads TGTGCCAGCGGACTAGCGGGAGGCTGGGGGGAGCTGTTTTTT. It translates to CASGLAGGWGELFF.